This TCR beta chain was retrieved from a study of T cell responses to AZD1222 COVID-19 vaccine. The germline V gene encodes CDR1 SGDLS and CDR2 YYNGEE. The V end lost 6 bases, the J end lost 2 bases, and 14 bases lay between the germline ends. This CDR3 has 14 amino acids. Broader study findings: Baseline serostatus was positive in only a handful of AZD1222 recipients. The peak T cell response came first, and repertoires were sampled only after it. Donors, mostly white British, included more females; clonal diversity was possibly underestimated.

The assay was immunoSEQ multiplex PCR, and TCRdb's table has in-frame clones only and misses some. The table lists around 85,000 clones, 86% of them singletons. About this clone: As yet, its antigen is unknown.

The V call is TRBV9, the J call TRBJ2-5, with D maybe TRBD1 (5 bases). The sequence derives from an adult in good health. The sequenced sample was peripheral blood, obtained on day 0 of AZD1222 vaccination. CDR3 region: CASILRVCQETQYF. The CDR3, as DNA: TGTGCCAGCATCCTCAGGGTTTGTCAAGAGACCCAGTACTTC.